This is a list of T cell receptor beta chains from one sample in a study of T-cell memory formation after mild COVID-19. From the 5' RACE reads, TCRdb called clonotypes with MiXCR, one entry per CDR3 protein. Altogether some 450,000 distinct CDR3 sequences are present, 20% being singletons, with the ten largest covering around 9.2%. The sequencing input was PBMCs or a T cell subset sorted from them (not recorded which). The origin of the receptors is an adult woman who had mild COVID-19 (a few samples of this study predate the infection). Cell type and time point are not known. CDR3s include the opening cysteine and the closing phenylalanine or tryptophan. Each record gives: J gene, V gene, clone size, D gene, CDR3 length, CDR3 DNA, CDR3 protein. The D gene is left open where the match is weak. Size values are once, few and many counts, or a class for expanded clones, and some rows have none.

TRBJ1-1 TRBV5-1 - TRBD1 14 TGCGCCAGCAGCGCGGGACAGGGGGCGTCTGAAGCTTTCTTT CASSAGQGASEAFF
TRBJ2-2 TRBV20-1 - TRBD2 14 TGCAGTGCTAGAACTAGCGGGAGCACCGGGGAGCTGTTTTTT CSARTSGSTGELFF
TRBJ2-5 TRBV12-3/TRBV12-4 few - 15 TGTGCCAGCAGTCCGAATGGGGGTCCTCAAGAGACCCAGTACTTC CASSPNGGPQETQYF
TRBJ2-7 TRBV29-1 few TRBD2 15 TGCAGCGTTGTGGTGGGAGCGGGGGTTAGGTACGAGCAGTACTTC CSVVVGAGVRYEQYF
TRBJ2-1 TRBV23-1 - - 12 TGCGCCAGCGCTCTAAAGGGGCACCAGCAGTTCTTC CASALKGHQQFF
TRBJ1-1 TRBV7-6 - - 13 TGTGCCAGCAGCTTAAACCATAACACTGAAGCTTTCTTT CASSLNHNTEAFF
TRBJ2-3 TRBV12-3/TRBV12-4 - TRBD2 15 TGTGCCAGCATCCGGACTAGCGCTAGCACAGATACGCAGTATTTT CASIRTSASTDTQYF
TRBJ1-1 TRBV30 - - 17 TGTGCCTGGATTGGAACTGTGTTAATAGGCAGGGCGGGGGAAGCTTTCTTT CAWIGTVLIGRAGEAFF
TRBJ2-5 TRBV12-3/TRBV12-4 - TRBD1 18 TGTGCCAGCAGTCTCGGAATTTCCGGGACAGGGGGCGGGGAGACCCAGTACTTC CASSLGISGTGGGETQYF
TRBJ2-7 TRBV3-1 - TRBD1 17 TGTGCCAGCAGCAACGTAACATCCGGGACAGGGGTCCACGAGCAGTACTTC CASSNVTSGTGVHEQYF
TRBJ1-4 TRBV7-2 - - 15 TGTGCCAGCAGCCTATCAGGGACGTTGGGAGAAAAACTGTTTTTT CASSLSGTLGEKLFF
TRBJ2-7 TRBV27 once - 15 TGTGCCAGCAGTTTTGGTCCCGGACCGCCCTACGAGCAGTACTTC CASSFGPGPPYEQYF
TRBJ2-1 TRBV7-7 few - 13 TGTGCTAGCAGCTTAGCGACTACTGGTGAGCAGTTCTTC CASSLATTGEQFF
TRBJ1-4 TRBV14 - TRBD1 15 TGTGCCAGCAGCCCGATAGGGACAGTTAATGAAAAACTGTTTTTT CASSPIGTVNEKLFF
TRBJ2-7 TRBV29-1 - TRBD2 13 TGCAGCGTTGATCGGGGGGGCAAGGACGAGCAGTACTTC CSVDRGGKDEQYF
TRBJ2-3 TRBV2 few - 14 TGTGCCAGCATCGGACTCGACCGCACAGATACGCAGTATTTT CASIGLDRTDTQYF
TRBJ2-1 TRBV7-3 few TRBD2 14 TGTGCCAGCAGCTCGGGACTAAGTCACAATGAGCAGTTCTTC CASSSGLSHNEQFF
TRBJ1-1 TRBV5-1 few - 13 TGCGCCAGCAGCCAGATCACGGGAACTGAAGCTTTCTTT CASSQITGTEAFF
TRBJ2-3 TRBV6-1 few - 16 TGTGCCAGCAGTGAAGGGCCCACATTTCTGACAGATACGCAGTATTTT CASSEGPTFLTDTQYF
TRBJ2-1 TRBV12-3/TRBV12-4 many TRBD1 15 TGCGCCAGCAGCCCCGGGACAGGCTCCTACAATGAGCAGTTCTTC CASSPGTGSYNEQFF
TRBJ2-2 TRBV4-1 few - 14 TGCGCCAGCAGCCGAGCAGCGCTCGGCGGGGAGCTGTTTTTT CASSRAALGGELFF
TRBJ2-1 TRBV4-3 few - 15 TGCGCCAGCAGCCATTTCGGCAGGGTGGACAATGAGCAGTTCTTC CASSHFGRVDNEQFF
TRBJ2-2 TRBV7-9 few TRBD2 16 TGTGCCAGCAGCCCTCGACTAGCGGGAGCGGTCGGGGAGCTGTTTTTT CASSPRLAGAVGELFF
TRBJ2-3 TRBV7-2 few TRBD2 15 TGTGCCAGCGCGGCCAGCGGGGGGTCTACAGATACGCAGTATTTT CASAASGGSTDTQYF
TRBJ2-7 TRBV5-6 - - 16 TGTGCCAGCATCCGCCGCGGGACAGCAAGCTCCTACGAGCAGTACTTC CASIRRGTASSYEQYF
TRBJ2-2 TRBV7-6 few - 16 TGTGCCAGCAGCTCGAGGACAGCCGCGAACACCGGGGAGCTGTTTTTT CASSSRTAANTGELFF
TRBJ1-1 TRBV7-2 few - 16 TGTGCCAGCAGCCGACACAGGGCCGCCGGGAACACTGAAGCTTTCTTT CASSRHRAAGNTEAFF
TRBJ2-1 TRBV9 few - 13 TGTGCCAGCAGCGTACCAGGGGAAAATGAGCAGTTCTTC CASSVPGENEQFF
TRBJ2-2 TRBV20-1 few - 11 TGCAGTGCCCAGGGGACCGGGGAGCTGTTTTTT CSAQGTGELFF
TRBJ2-3 TRBV29-1 few TRBD2 18 TGCAGCGTTGATGATAGGCGGGGGGTCGACCGAGGTAGAGATACGCAGTATTTT CSVDDRRGVDRGRDTQYF
TRBJ1-2 TRBV20-1 many TRBD1 15 TGCAGTGCTAGGGGGTACAGACAGGGGAACTATGGCTACACCTTC CSARGYRQGNYGYTF
TRBJ2-3 TRBV7-3 - TRBD2 14 TGTGCCAGCAGTCGGACTAGCCTCACAGATACGCAGTATTTT CASSRTSLTDTQYF
TRBJ1-1 TRBV7-6 few TRBD1 18 TGTGCCAGCAGCTTAAGCGCGGCCGGGACAGGAGGGAACACTGAAGCTTTCTTT CASSLSAAGTGGNTEAFF
TRBJ1-1 TRBV25-1 - - 14 TGTGCCAGCAGTGATCAAGGGTTGGACACTGAAGCTTTCTTT CASSDQGLDTEAFF
TRBJ2-2 TRBV6-5 - TRBD1 15 TGTGCCAGCAGTTACGACAGGGGGCGGGCCGGGGAGCTGTTTTTT CASSYDRGRAGELFF
TRBJ2-7 TRBV2 - - 14 TGTGCCAGCACCAAACCACAGAAATCCTACGAGCAGTACTTC CASTKPQKSYEQYF
TRBJ2-5 TRBV4-3 - - 17 TGCGCCAGCAGCCAAGGGCCCGCCGGTAATGCGCAAGAGACCCAGTACTTC CASSQGPAGNAQETQYF
TRBJ2-3 TRBV7-2 many TRBD2 16 TGTGCCAGCAGCTTAGTCTACCTAGCGGGGACAGATACGCAGTATTTT CASSLVYLAGTDTQYF
TRBJ1-3 TRBV2 few - 15 TGTGCCAGCAGTGATCCGGGGGCAGGTCGAAACACCATATATTTT CASSDPGAGRNTIYF
TRBJ1-1 TRBV3-1 - - 14 TGTGCCACCACGCCGGACACGGAGAACACTGAAGCTTTCTTT CATTPDTENTEAFF
TRBJ1-5 TRBV25-1 few - 14 TGTGCCAGCAGTGGAGGGGGTAGCAATCAGCCCCAGCATTTT CASSGGGSNQPQHF
TRBJ1-1 TRBV29-1 few - 12 TGCAGCGTCGTAGACTGGTTGCTCGAAGCTTTCTTT CSVVDWLLEAFF
TRBJ2-7 TRBV24-1 few - 13 TGTGCCACCAGTGAGGGCAGGGTAGACGAGCAGTACTTC CATSEGRVDEQYF
TRBJ2-7 TRBV28 - - 12 TGTGCCAGCAGTCAGACAGAGTACGAGCAGTACTTC CASSQTEYEQYF
TRBJ1-2 TRBV12-3/TRBV12-4 few - 14 TGTGCCAGCAGGCAGGGAGGATTCGGCTATGGCTACACCTTC CASRQGGFGYGYTF
TRBJ2-3 TRBV12-3/TRBV12-4 few - 14 TGTGCCAGCAGGTGGACAGTGATGAAAGATACGCAGTATTTT CASRWTVMKDTQYF
TRBJ2-7 TRBV5-1 few - 16 TGCGCCAGCAGCTTGGGCCGGGACTGGGAGGGGGACGAGCAGTACTTC CASSLGRDWEGDEQYF
TRBJ1-1 TRBV6-5 - - 15 TGTGCCAGCAGTGTCCAGGGACTCATGAACACTGAAGCTTTCTTT CASSVQGLMNTEAFF
TRBJ1-4 TRBV9 few - 16 TGTGCCAGCAGCGTAGGAAGCTTCTTTGGGAGTGAAAAACTGTTTTTT CASSVGSFFGSEKLFF
TRBJ2-5 TRBV12-3/TRBV12-4 - - 14 TGTGCCAGCAGATACCAGGCGCGCCAAGAGACCCAGTACTTC CASRYQARQETQYF
TRBJ1-1 TRBV3-1 - TRBD1 15 TGTGCCAGCAGCTATCGACAGGGGGGGAACACTGAAGCTTTCTTT CASSYRQGGNTEAFF
TRBJ2-5 TRBV9 few - 15 TGTGCCAGCAGCGTAGCGCTAGCGCAACAAGAGACCCAGTACTTC CASSVALAQQETQYF
TRBJ1-1 TRBV10-3 - - 14 TGTGCCATCGGGATTGATGCAGGAGGCACTGAAGCTTTCTTT CAIGIDAGGTEAFF
TRBJ2-5 TRBV7-2 few - 12 TGTGCCAGCGAGGGGGGAGGAGAGACCCAGTACTTC CASEGGGETQYF